What follows are 22 T cell receptor beta chains derived from one specimen sequenced in a study of technical replicates of blood from a handful of donors. Generated by immunoSEQ multiplex PCR, the TCRdb table keeps only in-frame clones and is missing some. The sample carries roughly 50,000 clones, about 95% recorded once. Sequenced: PBMCs. Receptors originate from a human donor in good health. Some clones in this sample may be carry-over from other donors' samples.

This chain uses TRBV28 with TRBJ1-2; unclear D gene. Germline V gives CDR1 MDHEN, CDR2 SYDVKM. The CDR3 extends over 16 amino acids. V was trimmed by 8 bases and J by 0 bases, leaving 19 bases between them. This chain's CDR3 is CASYVGGGIANYGYTF. In DNA form, the CDR3 reads TGTGCCAGCTACGTCGGAGGTGGAATTGCTAACTATGGCTACACCTTC.

The V call is TRBV5-1, the J call TRBJ2-7; D is perhaps TRBD1 (6 bases). This CDR3 is built from 13 residues. Germline CDR1 SGHRS, CDR2 YFSETQ. The ends were cut back, 8 bases at V and 4 bases at J, with 16 bases in the middle. CDR3 protein: CASALGGEYEQYF. CDR3 bases: TGCGCCAGTGCCCTTGGGGGCGAATACGAGCAGTACTTC.

The chain combines TRBV1 with TRBJ2-7; TRBD2 reflects the table's D call only, with no check against the DNA. TRBV1 is recorded as a pseudogene. The length of the CDR3 is 16 residues. This CDR3 reads CTSSQTSGEDSYEQYF. CDR3 nucleotide sequence: TGCACCAGCAGCCAAACTAGCGGAGAAGACTCCTACGAGCAGTACTTC.

The chain joins TRBV7-9 to TRBJ2-2; 7 positions agree with TRBD2. The CDR3 runs to 13 residues. The germline V gene encodes CDR1 SEHNR and CDR2 FQNEAQ (reference sequence). The ends lost 8 bases at V and 4 bases at J; junction bases unmatched: 4. The CDR3 DNA reads TGTGCCAGCCAAGGGGAGGGCACCGGGGAGCTGTTTTTT. This sequence encodes CASQGEGTGELFF.

This clone was detected once. The genes are TRBV4-1 and TRBJ1-4, with a tentative D call TRBD1 (5 bases). V dropped 0 bases and J dropped 0 bases, with 8 bases sitting between them. The CDR3 spans 16 residues. Germline V gene sequence: CDR1 MGHRA, CDR2 YSYEKL. The CDR3 region is CASSQEQVPTNEKLFF. In DNA form, the CDR3 reads TGCGCCAGCAGCCAAGAACAGGTCCCAACTAATGAAAAACTGTTTTTT.

The V gene is TRBV4-1, the J gene TRBJ1-1, with 9 bases fitting TRBD1. CDR3 length equals 14 residues. CDR1 and CDR2 from the germline V gene are MGHRA and YSYEKL. Trimming took 2 bases from V and 4 from J; bases not matched to a gene: 2. CDR3 amino acids: CASSQRTGATEAFF. In DNA, the CDR3 is TGCGCCAGCAGCCAACGGACAGGGGCCACTGAAGCTTTCTTT.

The rearrangement joins TRBV7-9 to TRBJ1-1, with unresolved D. The germline gives CDR1 SEHNR, CDR2 FQNEAQ (reference sequence). The CDR3 extends over 14 amino acids. The V end lost 1 base, the J end lost 1 base, and 7 bases lay between the germline ends. The CDR3 loop is CASSLVPGNTEAFF. In DNA form, the CDR3 reads TGTGCCAGCAGCTTAGTACCGGGGAACACTGAAGCTTTCTTT.

This chain joins TRBV4-2 and TRBJ2-3; 9 nucleotides line up with TRBD2. This CDR3 region has 14 residues. With 3 bases clipped from V and 5 bases from J, the junction kept 3 bases outside the gene matches. Germline assignment: CDR1 LGHNA and CDR2 YNFKEQ. The CDR3 region has the DNA TGTGCCAGCAGCCAGGGACTAGCAATAGATACGCAGTATTTT. It specifies CASSQGLAIDTQYF.

The gene calls are TRBV27 and TRBJ2-7, with TRBD2 matching 8 bases. The CDR3 is made up of 15 amino acids. The V segment lost 4 bases and the J segment 0 bases; nucleotides outside the gene matches: 5. Germline CDR1 and CDR2: MNHEY and SMNVEV (reference sequence). CDR3 nucleotides: TGTGCCAGCAGTTCTCCCGGGACTAGCTCCTACGAGCAGTACTTC. It codes for CASSSPGTSSYEQYF.

This clone was seen once. This chain joins TRBV5-1 and TRBJ2-1; TRBD2 might be the D (7 bases). The V gene's germline CDR1 is SGHRS and CDR2 YFSETQ. The CDR3 covers 17 residues. V was trimmed by 3 bases and J by 8 bases, leaving 24 bases between them. The CDR3 sequence: CASSSLPVGRGADEQFF. DNA for the CDR3: TGCGCCAGCAGCTCCCTCCCGGTCGGACGGGGGGCCGATGAGCAGTTCTTC. Full variable domain (missing parts from reference TRBV5-1 and TRBJ2-1): KAGVTQTPRYLIKTRGQQVTLSCSPISGHRSVSWYQQTPGQGLQFLFEYFSETQRNKGNFPGRFSGRQFSNSRSEMNVSTLELGDSALYLCASSSLPVGRGADEQFFGPGTRLTVL.

The chain carries TRBV11-2 and TRBJ2-6; unclear D gene. V was pared by 2 bases and J by 4 bases, with 12 bases between. The CDR3 is made up of 16 amino acids. Germline CDR1 reads SGHAT; CDR2 reads FQNNGV. This CDR3 reads CASSLQQRKGANVLTF. CDR3 sequence (DNA): TGTGCCAGCAGCTTACAGCAGAGGAAAGGGGCCAACGTCCTGACTTTC.

The chain carries TRBV6-1 and TRBJ1-5; a weak D match, TRBD1 (6 bases). Germline CDR1 reads MNHNS; CDR2 reads SASEGT. CDR3 length: 12 amino acids. Trimming stripped 9 bases from V and 1 base from J, with 7 bases between. The DNA of the CDR3 is TGTGCCAGTGGACAGAGCAATCAGCCCCAGCATTTT. Encoded protein: CASGQSNQPQHF.

This clone appeared a few times. V usage is TRBV7-6 and J usage is TRBJ2-2; 8 nucleotides agree with TRBD1. The CDR3 is made up of 17 amino acids. The germline gives CDR1 SGHVS, CDR2 FNYEAQ. The V gene end was trimmed by 4 bases and the J gene end by 4 bases; junction bases not matched to a gene: 11. CDR3 sequence reads: CASSSNLQGAGTGELFF. The CDR3 DNA sequence: TGTGCCAGCAGCTCAAACCTCCAGGGGGCAGGCACCGGGGAGCTGTTTTTT. The variable domain in full, with the rest retrieved from reference TRBV7-6 and TRBJ2-2, is GAGVSQSPRYKVTKRGQDVALRCDPISGHVSLYWYRQALGQGPEFLTYFNYEAQQDKSGLPNDRFSAERPEGSISTLTIQRTEQRDSAMYRCASSSNLQGAGTGELFFGEGSRLTVL.

The chain uses TRBV4-1 and TRBJ2-1; 9 bases match TRBD2. Trimming at V came to 2 bases and at J to 4 bases, leaving 9 bases not matched to a gene. This CDR3 has 17 amino acids. The V gene's germline CDR1 is MGHRA and CDR2 YSYEKL. CDR3 amino acids: CASSQSPGTSSYNEQFF. For the CDR3, the DNA is TGCGCCAGCAGCCAAAGCCCCGGGACTAGCAGTTACAATGAGCAGTTCTTC.

The chain uses TRBV7-2 and TRBJ2-2; 10 bases agree with TRBD2. Per germline, CDR1 SGHTA and CDR2 FQGNSA. The CDR3 totals 18 residues. The J segment lost 7 bases and the V segment lost 5 bases, leaving 16 bases of the junction unmatched. The CDR3 DNA reads as TGTGCCAGCAGCGCCCTTGGAGCGGGGGGGCGAGTCGGCGGGGAGCTGTTTTTT. Translation gives CASSALGAGGRVGGELFF.

This chain uses TRBV5-5 with TRBJ2-7, with D perhaps matching TRBD1 (5 bases). CDR1 and CDR2 from the germline V gene are SGHKS and YYEKEE (reference sequence). The V end lost 5 bases, the J end lost 0 bases, and 12 bases lay between the germline ends. The CDR3 extends over 14 amino acids. The CDR3 spells CASRTTENSYEQYF. In DNA form, the CDR3 reads TGTGCCAGCAGAACGACAGAGAACTCCTACGAGCAGTACTTC.

The rearrangement links TRBV6-5 to TRBJ1-1; D is perhaps TRBD1 (5 bases). Germline-derived CDR1 and CDR2 are MNHEY and SVGAGI. Trimming pared 5 bases from V and 1 base from J, leaving 14 bases between. This CDR3 spans 15 amino acids. DNA for the CDR3: TGTGCCAGCAGTACGATAGACAGTCCGAACACTGAAGCTTTCTTT. Its protein is CASSTIDSPNTEAFF.

The CDR3 is CASSDLGRGDYGYTF. The CDR3, as DNA: TGTGCCAGTAGTGATCTTGGCAGGGGTGACTATGGCTACACCTTC. The chain employs TRBV19 and TRBJ1-2; D is perhaps TRBD1 (6 bases). Germline V gene lookup returns CDR1 LNHDA and CDR2 SQIVND (reference sequence). Trimming left V 5 bases short and J 3 bases short, with 16 bases between. The CDR3 covers 15 residues.

V and J are TRBV7-8 and TRBJ2-3, with D unresolved. The CDR3 covers 16 residues. Germline assignment: CDR1 SGHVS and CDR2 FQNEAQ. V was trimmed by 5 bases and J by 5 bases, leaving 20 bases between them. The CDR3 DNA sequence: TGTGCCAGCAGCGGGCCCCGTCGATTTAGTCAAGATACGCAGTATTTT. Amino acids: CASSGPRRFSQDTQYF. Full variable domain (missing parts from reference TRBV7-8 and TRBJ2-3): GAGVSQSPRYKVAKRGQDVALRCDPISGHVSLFWYQQALGQGPEFLTYFQNEAQLDKSGLPSDRFFAERPEGSVSTLKIQRTQQEDSAVYLCASSGPRRFSQDTQYFGPGTRLTVL.

The genes are TRBV6-5 and TRBJ2-7; D not certain. Germline V lookup: CDR1 MNHEY, CDR2 SVGAGI. The CDR3 consists of 12 residues. Trimming removed 4 bases from V and 6 bases from J, with 10 bases in between. CDR3 nucleotides: TGTGCCAGCAGTTCCATTGGCCTCGAGCAGTACTTC. As protein: CASSSIGLEQYF.

This clone was counted once. J is TRBJ2-5 and V is TRBV5-4, with 8 positions matching TRBD1. Germline trimming cut 4 bases from V and 4 bases from J; bases unmatched to any gene: 9. The germline V gene has CDR1 SGHNT and CDR2 YYREEE (reference sequence). This CDR3 is 15 amino acids long. CDR3 amino acids: CASSATGGESETQYF. The CDR3 DNA reads as TGTGCCAGCAGCGCCACAGGGGGAGAATCAGAGACCCAGTACTTC.

Written as DNA, the CDR3 is TGTGCCAGCAGCTCAAGCTCGACTACATCCTACGAGCAGTACTTC. Its translation is CASSSSSTTSYEQYF. The chain carries TRBV5-4 and TRBJ2-7; D is perhaps TRBD2 (5 bases). Germline V lookup: CDR1 SGHNT, CDR2 YYREEE (reference sequence). CDR3 length equals 15 residues. The V and J ends lost 3 bases and 1 base respectively, with 14 bases between them.